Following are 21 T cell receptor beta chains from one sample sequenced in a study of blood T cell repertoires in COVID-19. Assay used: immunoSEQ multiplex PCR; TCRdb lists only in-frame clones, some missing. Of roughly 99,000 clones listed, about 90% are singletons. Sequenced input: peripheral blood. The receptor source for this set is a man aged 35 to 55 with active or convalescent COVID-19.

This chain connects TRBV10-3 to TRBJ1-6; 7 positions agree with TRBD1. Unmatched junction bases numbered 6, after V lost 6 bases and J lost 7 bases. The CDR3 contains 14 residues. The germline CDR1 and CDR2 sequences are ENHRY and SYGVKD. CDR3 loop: CAIRDGTANSPLHF. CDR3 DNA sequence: TGTGCCATCAGGGACGGGACAGCCAATTCACCCCTCCACTTT.

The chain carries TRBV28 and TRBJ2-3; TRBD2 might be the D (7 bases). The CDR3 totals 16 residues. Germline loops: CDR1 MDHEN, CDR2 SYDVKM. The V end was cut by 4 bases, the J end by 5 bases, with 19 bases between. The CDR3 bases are TGTGCCAGCAGTTATGGGTGGGCAGGGGAGGGAGATACGCAGTATTTT. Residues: CASSYGWAGEGDTQYF.

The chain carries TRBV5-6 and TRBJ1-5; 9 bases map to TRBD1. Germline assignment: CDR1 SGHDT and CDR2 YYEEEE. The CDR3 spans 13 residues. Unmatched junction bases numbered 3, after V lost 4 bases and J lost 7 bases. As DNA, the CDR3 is TGTGCCAGCAGCAGAACAGGGGGCCAGCCCCAGCATTTT. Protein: CASSRTGGQPQHF.

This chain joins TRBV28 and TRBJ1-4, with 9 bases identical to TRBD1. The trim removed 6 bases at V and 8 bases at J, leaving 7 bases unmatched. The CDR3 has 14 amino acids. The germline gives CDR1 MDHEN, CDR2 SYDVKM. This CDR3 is CASSRSTGGEKLFF. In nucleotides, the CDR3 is TGTGCCAGCAGCCGGTCGACAGGGGGGGAAAAACTGTTTTTT.

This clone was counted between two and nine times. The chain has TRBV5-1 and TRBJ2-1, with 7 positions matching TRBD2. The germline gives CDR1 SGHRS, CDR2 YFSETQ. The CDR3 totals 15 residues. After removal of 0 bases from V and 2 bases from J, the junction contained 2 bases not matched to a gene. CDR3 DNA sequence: TGCGCCAGCAGCTTGGGGAGCGGGACCTACAATGAGCAGTTCTTC. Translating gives CASSLGSGTYNEQFF.

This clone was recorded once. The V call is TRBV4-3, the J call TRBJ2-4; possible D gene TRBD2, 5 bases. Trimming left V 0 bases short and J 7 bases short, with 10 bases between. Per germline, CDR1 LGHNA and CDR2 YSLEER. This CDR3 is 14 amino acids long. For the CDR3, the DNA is TGCGCCAGCAGCCAAGATTTCGGGGAGAACATTCAGTACTTC. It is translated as CASSQDFGENIQYF.

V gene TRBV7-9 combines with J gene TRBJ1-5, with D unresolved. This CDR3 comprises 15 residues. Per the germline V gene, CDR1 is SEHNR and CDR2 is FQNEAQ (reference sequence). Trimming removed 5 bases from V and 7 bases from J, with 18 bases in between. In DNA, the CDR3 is TGTGCCAGCAGCCCCGAAGGTTGGCTCGGGCAGCCCCAGCATTTT. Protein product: CASSPEGWLGQPQHF.

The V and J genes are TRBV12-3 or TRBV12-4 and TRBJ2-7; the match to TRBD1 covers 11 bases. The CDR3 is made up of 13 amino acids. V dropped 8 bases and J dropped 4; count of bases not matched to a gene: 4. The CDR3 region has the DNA TGTGCCAGCGGCGGACAGGGGGCATACGAGCAGTACTTC. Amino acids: CASGGQGAYEQYF.

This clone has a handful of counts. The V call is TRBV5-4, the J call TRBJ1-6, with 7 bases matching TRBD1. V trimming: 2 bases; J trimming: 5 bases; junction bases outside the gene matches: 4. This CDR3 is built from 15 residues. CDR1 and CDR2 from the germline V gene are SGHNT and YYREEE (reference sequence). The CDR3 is CASSFDRANNSPLHF. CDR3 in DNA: TGTGCCAGCAGCTTCGACAGGGCCAATAATTCACCCCTCCACTTT.

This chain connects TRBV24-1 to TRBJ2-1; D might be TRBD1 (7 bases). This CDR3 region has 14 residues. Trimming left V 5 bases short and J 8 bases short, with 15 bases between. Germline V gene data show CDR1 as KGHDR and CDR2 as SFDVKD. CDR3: CATSGRGLIDEQFF. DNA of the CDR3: TGTGCCACCAGTGGGAGGGGGCTAATCGATGAGCAGTTCTTC.

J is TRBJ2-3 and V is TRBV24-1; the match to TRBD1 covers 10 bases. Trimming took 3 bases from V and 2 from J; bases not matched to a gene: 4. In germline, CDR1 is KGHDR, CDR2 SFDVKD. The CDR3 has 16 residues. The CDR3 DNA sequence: TGTGCCACCAGTGATCGGGGGACAGGGGCCACAGATACGCAGTATTTT. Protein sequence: CATSDRGTGATDTQYF.

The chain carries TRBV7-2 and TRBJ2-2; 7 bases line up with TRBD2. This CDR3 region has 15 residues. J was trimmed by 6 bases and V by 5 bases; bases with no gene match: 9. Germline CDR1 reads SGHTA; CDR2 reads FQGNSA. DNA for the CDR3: TGTGCCAGCAGCCCAGGACTAGGGTCAGCCGGGGAGCTGTTTTTT. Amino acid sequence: CASSPGLGSAGELFF. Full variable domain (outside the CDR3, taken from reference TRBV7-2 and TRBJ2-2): GAGVSQSPSNKVTEKGKDVELRCDPISGHTALYWYRQSLGQGLEFLIYFQGNSAPDKSGLPSDRFSAERTGGSVSTLTIQRTQQEDSAVYLCASSPGLGSAGELFFGEGSRLTVL.

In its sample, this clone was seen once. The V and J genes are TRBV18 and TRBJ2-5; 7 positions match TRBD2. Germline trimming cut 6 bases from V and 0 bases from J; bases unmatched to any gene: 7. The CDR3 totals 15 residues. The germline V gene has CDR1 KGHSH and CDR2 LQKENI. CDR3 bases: TGTGCCAGCTCGTCGATTCTAGCGGACCAAGAGACCCAGTACTTC. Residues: CASSSILADQETQYF.

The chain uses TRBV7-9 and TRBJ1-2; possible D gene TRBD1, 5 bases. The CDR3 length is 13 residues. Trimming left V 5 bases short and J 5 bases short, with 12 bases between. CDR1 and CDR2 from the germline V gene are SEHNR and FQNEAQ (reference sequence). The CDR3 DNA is TGTGCCAGCAGCGCACAGGAGGGGTATGGCTACACCTTC. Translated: CASSAQEGYGYTF.

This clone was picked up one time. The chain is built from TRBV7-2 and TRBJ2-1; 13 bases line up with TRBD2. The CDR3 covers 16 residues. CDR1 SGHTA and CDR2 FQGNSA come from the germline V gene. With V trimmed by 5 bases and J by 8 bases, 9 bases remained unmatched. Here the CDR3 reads CASSPVGTSGNYEQFF. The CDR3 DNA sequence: TGTGCCAGCAGCCCAGTCGGGACTAGCGGGAACTATGAGCAGTTCTTC.

The CDR3 DNA sequence: TGTGCCAGCAGCCCCCAGCGGGAAGGCACAGATACGCAGTATTTT. Translating it yields CASSPQREGTDTQYF. This sequence joins TRBV9 and TRBJ2-3; 7 bases match TRBD2. V was clipped by 4 bases and J by 1 base; unmatched bases: 6. Germline CDR1 and CDR2: SGDLS and YYNGEE. This CDR3 is 15 amino acids long. The whole variable domain, filled in from reference TRBV9 and TRBJ2-3, reads DSGVTQTPKHLITATGQRVTLRCSPRSGDLSVYWYQQSLDQGLQFLIQYYNGEERAKGNILERFSAQQFPDLHSELNLSSLELGDSALYFCASSPQREGTDTQYFGPGTRLTVL.

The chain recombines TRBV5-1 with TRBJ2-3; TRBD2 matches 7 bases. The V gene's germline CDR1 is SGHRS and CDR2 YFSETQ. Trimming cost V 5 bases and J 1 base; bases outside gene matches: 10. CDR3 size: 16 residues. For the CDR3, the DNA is TGCGCCAGCAGGGATGGGCTAGCGGTCGGCACAGATACGCAGTATTTT. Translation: CASRDGLAVGTDTQYF.

CDR3 amino acids: CASSVEASTEAFF. CDR3 DNA: TGTGCCAGCAGCGTAGAAGCTAGCACTGAAGCTTTCTTT. The chain has TRBV9 and TRBJ1-1; no definite D call. The CDR3 spans 13 residues. The V end lost 0 bases, the J end lost 4 bases, and 7 bases lay between the germline ends. Germline-derived CDR1 and CDR2 are SGDLS and YYNGEE.

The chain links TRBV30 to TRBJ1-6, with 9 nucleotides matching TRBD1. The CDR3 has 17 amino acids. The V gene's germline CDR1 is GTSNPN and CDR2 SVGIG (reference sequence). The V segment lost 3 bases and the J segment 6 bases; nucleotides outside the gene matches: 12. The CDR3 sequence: CAWSTLGTGWSNSPLHF. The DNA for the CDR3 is TGTGCCTGGAGCACATTGGGGACAGGGTGGAGTAATTCACCCCTCCACTTT.

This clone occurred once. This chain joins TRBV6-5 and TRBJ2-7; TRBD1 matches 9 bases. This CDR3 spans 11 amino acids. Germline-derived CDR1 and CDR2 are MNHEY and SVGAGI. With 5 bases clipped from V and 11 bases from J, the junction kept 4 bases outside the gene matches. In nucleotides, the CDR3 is TGTGCCAGCAGTAATCGACAGGGGGAGTACTTC. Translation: CASSNRQGEYF.

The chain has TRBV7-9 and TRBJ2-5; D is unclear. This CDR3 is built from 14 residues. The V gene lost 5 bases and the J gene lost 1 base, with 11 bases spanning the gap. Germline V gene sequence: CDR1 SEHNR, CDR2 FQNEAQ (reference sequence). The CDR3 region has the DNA TGTGCCAGCAGCCTAGACGGTCGCCAAGAGACCCAGTACTTC. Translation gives CASSLDGRQETQYF.